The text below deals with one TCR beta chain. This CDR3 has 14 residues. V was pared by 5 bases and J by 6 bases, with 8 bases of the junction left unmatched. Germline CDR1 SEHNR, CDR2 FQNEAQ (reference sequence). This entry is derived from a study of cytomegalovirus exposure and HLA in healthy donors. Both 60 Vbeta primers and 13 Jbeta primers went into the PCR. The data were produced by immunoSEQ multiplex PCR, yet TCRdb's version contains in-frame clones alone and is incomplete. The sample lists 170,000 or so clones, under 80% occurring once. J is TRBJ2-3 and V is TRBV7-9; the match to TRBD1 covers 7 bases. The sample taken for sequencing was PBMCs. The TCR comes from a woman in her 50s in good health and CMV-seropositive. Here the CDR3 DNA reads TGTGCCAGCAGCCGACAGGGTTACTCCGATACGCAGTATTTT. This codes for CASSRQGYSDTQYF.